This is a list of T cell receptor beta chains from one sample in a study of tumor and adjacent non-tumor tissue in lung cancer. TCRdb recomputed calls from the multiplex PCR reads with MiXCR, one row per CDR3 protein. The sample contains 120,000 or so distinct CDR3 sequences, about 66% of which appear only once. Material: lung tumor tissue. All receptors come from a man younger than 45 with non-small cell lung cancer. Both conserved end residues are part of each CDR3. D genes are given only for firm matches. Not all rows give a size; the values are once, few, many and, for expanded clones, a class.

TRBV6-2/TRBV6-3	NA	TRBJ2-3	many	CASSFRPADTQYF	TGTGCCAGCAGTTTTCGTCCGGCCGATACGCAGTATTTT
TRBV4-1	NA	TRBJ1-5	NA	CANSPQQGIYNQPQHF	TGCGCCAACAGCCCACAACAGGGTATATACAATCAGCCCCAGCATTTT
TRBV4-2	NA	TRBJ1-5	once	CPSSLRSGSNQPQHF	TGTCCCAGCAGCCTACGGTCAGGGAGCAATCAGCCCCAGCATTTC
TRBV29-1	NA	TRBJ2-7	NA	CSVSSNSYEQYF	TGTAGCGTTTCCAGTAACTCCTACGAGCAGTATTTC
TRBV20-1	TRBD2	TRBJ2-7	once	CSGRLAGVREQHF	TGCAGTGGGAGACTTGCGGGAGTAAGGGAGCAGCACTTC
TRBV12-3/TRBV12-4	TRBD2	TRBJ2-3	NA	CASRRAGTDTQYF	TGTGCCAGCAGGCGAGCGGGAACAGATACACAGTATTTT
TRBV6-5	NA	TRBJ1-1	NA	CASSPRSAPVRLNTEAFF	TGTGCCAGCAGTCCCAGGTCGGCTCCTGTACGATTGAACACTGAAGCTTTCTTT
TRBV4-1	NA	TRBJ1-6	NA	CAINQVPWTSPLHF	TGCGCCATCAACCAAGTTCCATGGACTTCACCCCTACACTTT
TRBV5-1	NA	TRBJ2-2	once	CTSTLEGLSDTGELFF	TGCACCAGCACCCTGGAGGGGTTAAGTGACACCGGGGAGCTGTTTTTT
TRBV21-1	NA	TRBJ1-1	NA	CASSIPLTTGTTNTEAFF	TGTGCCAGCAGCATTCCGCTGACGACCGGGACAACGAACACTGAAGCTTTCTTT
TRBV29-1	NA	TRBJ1-2	NA	CRVDVVGVILGGYTF	TGCAGAGTTGATGTGGTAGGGGTGATCCTGGGAGGCTACACCTTC
TRBV11-2	NA	TRBJ1-6	NA	CASSRYSSVTANSALHF	TGTGCCAGCAGCCGATACTCGTCCGTGACGGCTAATTCAGCCCTCCACTTT
TRBV11-2	NA	TRBJ2-7	NA	CVSSLRHSPYEQYF	TGTGTCAGCAGCTTAAGACACAGCCCCTACGAGCAGTACTTC
TRBV12-3/TRBV12-4	NA	TRBJ1-2	NA	CANSIGTGYNF	TGTGCCAACAGTATAGGGACGGGCTACAACTTC
TRBV6-5	TRBD1	TRBJ2-1	many	CASSQGQGSVYEQFF	TGTGCCAGCAGTCAAGGACAGGGATCCGTCTATGAGCAGTTCTTC
TRBV6-2/TRBV6-3	TRBD2	TRBJ2-1	NA	CASSSGGGYNEQFF	TGTGCCAGCAGTAGCGGGGGGGGCTACAATGAGCAGTTCTTC
TRBV6-6	TRBD1	TRBJ2-5	many	CASRPVDRVQETQYF	TGTGCCAGCAGACCCGTTGACAGGGTCCAAGAGACCCAGTACTTC
TRBV5-1	NA	TRBJ2-3	NA	CASSGTSRTDTQYF	TGCGCCAGCAGCGGGACTTCCCGCACAGATACGCAGTATTTT
TRBV29-1	NA	TRBJ2-3	many	CSVRARALTDTQYF	TGCAGCGTGAGGGCGCGGGCGCTCACAGATACGCAGTATTTT
TRBV6-5	TRBD2	TRBJ2-2	NA	CACSYDTSGIRELFF	TGTGCCTGCAGTTACGATACTAGCGGGATACGGGAGCTGTTTTTT
TRBV11-1	NA	TRBJ1-3	NA	CASSSRSGIGRSGNTIYF	TGTGCCAGCAGCTCCCGTTCCGGTATCGGAAGATCAGGAAACACCATATATTTT
TRBV20-1	NA	TRBJ2-5	NA	CSASRPAEGETQYF	TGCAGTGCTAGTCGACCCGCTGAGGGAGAGACCCAGTACTTC
TRBV20-1	NA	TRBJ1-5	NA	CSAATGGQWHF	TGCAGTGCGGCAACAGGCGGTCAATGGCACTTT
TRBV20-1	TRBD2	TRBJ2-3	few	CSARDNGAGGPTDTQYF	TGCAGTGCTAGAGATAACGGGGCGGGAGGGCCTACAGATACGCAGTATTTT
TRBV20-1	TRBD2	TRBJ2-1	once	CNARTSGTYNEQIF	TGCAATGCCCGGACTAGCGGGACCTACAATGAGCAGATCTTC
TRBV20-1	TRBD2	TRBJ2-1	many	CSASGTSGRAVYNEQFF	TGCAGTGCTAGCGGGACTAGCGGGAGGGCCGTTTACAATGAGCAGTTCTTC
TRBV7-9	TRBD2	TRBJ2-7	few	CASSLAVSGGAYEQYF	TGTGCCAGCAGCTTAGCCGTCAGCGGGGGGGCCTACGAGCAGTACTTC
TRBV4-1	TRBD2	TRBJ2-2	many	CASSQVPPLSGGYTGELFF	TGCGCCAGCAGCCAAGTCCCCCCACTAAGCGGGGGGTACACCGGGGAGCTGTTTTTT
TRBV6-2/TRBV6-3	NA	TRBJ2-3	NA	CAIAGRNTNTQYF	TGTGCCATCGCGGGGCGTAACACAAATACGCAGTATTTT
TRBV11-3	NA	TRBJ1-1	NA	CASSLDTEVFF	TGTGCCAGCAGCTTAGATACTGAAGTTTTCTTT
TRBV20-1	NA	TRBJ2-2	NA	CSAPKRWYTGELFF	TGCAGTGCCCCAAAGAGGTGGTACACCGGGGAGCTGTTTTTT
TRBV20-1	NA	TRBJ2-1	many	CSASGTHYNEQFF	TGCAGTGCTAGCGGGACTCATTACAATGAGCAGTTCTTC
TRBV7-9	TRBD1	TRBJ1-6	NA	CASSLAMTGSRALHF	TGTGCCAGCAGCTTAGCAATGACAGGGTCAAGGGCCCTCCACTTT
TRBV5-1	TRBD2	TRBJ2-5	NA	CASSHQTSSGTQYF	TGCGCCAGCAGCCATCAGACTAGCTCGGGGACCCAGTACTTC
TRBV5-6	NA	TRBJ2-3	NA	CSSSRPGTDTQYF	TGTTCTAGCAGCCGTCCCGGCACAGATACGCAGTATTTT
TRBV11-2	NA	TRBJ2-2	medium-sized	CASSLGPNTGELFF	TGTGCCAGCAGCTTAGGGCCGAACACCGGGGAGCTGTTTTTT
TRBV5-4	NA	TRBJ1-2	many	CASSSGREIGYTF	TGTGCCAGCAGCTCGGGCAGAGAGATCGGCTACACCTTC
TRBV6-5	NA	TRBJ1-5	NA	CASKGWGDSNQPHHF	TGTGCCAGCAAGGGGTGGGGGGATAGCAATCAGCCCCATCATTTT
TRBV4-2	TRBD1	TRBJ1-5	NA	CASCQDDRGVGQSQHF	TGTGCCAGCTGCCAAGATGACAGGGGAGTCGGGCAGTCCCAGCATTTT
TRBV12-3/TRBV12-4	NA	TRBJ2-7	many	CASSFGTYEQYF	TGTGCCAGCAGTTTCGGGACCTACGAGCAGTACTTC
TRBV10-3	NA	TRBJ2-2	NA	CAITMVNTGELFF	TGTGCCATCACGATGGTCAACACCGGGGAGCTGTTTTTT
TRBV29-1	NA	TRBJ2-7	NA	CSVGSGAVGEQYF	TGCAGCGTTGGATCAGGGGCCGTGGGGGAGCAGTACTTC
TRBV5-6	TRBD1	TRBJ2-5	few	CASSLSPGQRETQYF	TGTGCCAGCAGCTTGTCCCCGGGACAGCGAGAGACCCAGTACTTC
TRBV6-1	NA	TRBJ1-1	NA	CASSQVERDTEAFF	TGTGCCAGCAGTCAAGTAGAACGGGACACTGAAGCTTTCTTT
TRBV6-1	NA	TRBJ2-1	many	CASSEASGHNEQFF	TGTGCCAGCAGTGAAGCATCTGGACACAATGAGCAGTTCTTC
TRBV20-1	NA	TRBJ2-1	many	CSASGPTYDEQFF	TGCAGTGCGAGCGGGCCCACCTACGATGAGCAGTTCTTC
TRBV11-1	NA	TRBJ2-1	NA	CASRLTGGSYNGQSF	TGTGCCAGCAGACTAACAGGCGGTTCCTACAATGGGCAGTCCTTC
TRBV29-1	NA	TRBJ1-1	NA	CNVELAAHEAFF	TGCAACGTTGAGCTGGCTGCACATGAAGCTTTCTTT
TRBV15	NA	TRBJ1-5	few	CATSRDRQGSSNQPQHF	TGTGCCACCAGCAGAGATCGGCAGGGCAGTAGCAATCAGCCCCAGCATTTT
TRBV15	TRBD2	TRBJ2-5	few	CATSSLAGETQYF	TGTGCCACCAGCAGCCTAGCGGGAGAGACCCAGTACTTC
TRBV11-3	TRBD2	TRBJ2-1	NA	CASSYVTSGKSEQFF	TGTGCCAGCAGCTACGTGACTAGCGGGAAGAGTGAGCAGTTCTTC
TRBV20-1	TRBD2	TRBJ2-1	NA	CSAGDSRTSGSRNEQFF	TGCAGTGCTGGAGATTCCAGGACTAGCGGGAGTCGCAATGAGCAGTTCTTC
TRBV11-2	TRBD1	TRBJ2-2	few	CASSPAGGDRGYAGVLFF	TGTGCCAGCAGCCCGGCGGGTGGTGACAGGGGGTACGCCGGGGTGCTGTTTTTT
TRBV11-3	TRBD2	TRBJ2-3	NA	CASTLKPTSGRADTQYF	TGTGCCAGCACCTTAAAGCCCACTAGCGGGAGGGCAGATACACAGTATTTT
TRBV10-3	NA	TRBJ2-2	once	CVISERDTGALFF	TGTGTCATCAGTGAGAGGGACACCGGGGCGCTGTTTTTT
TRBV6-6	TRBD2	TRBJ2-1	NA	CASGDRLAGDNEQFF	TGTGCCAGCGGTGATAGACTAGCGGGGGACAATGAGCAGTTCTTC
TRBV6-5	NA	TRBJ2-2	NA	CADSRQVLGTGELFF	TGTGCCGACAGTCGACAGGTCTTGGGCACCGGGGAGCTGTTTTTT